This TCR beta chain was identified in a study of blood T cell repertoires in COVID-19. Across the whole study: Researchers got acute and convalescent COVID-19 samples from the United States, Italy and Spain. PBMCs, B-cell-depleted T cells, or T cells were the source of the cDNA or gDNA that made up the material.

CDR1 is SGDLS, CDR2 YYNGEE, per germline. Trimming took 3 bases from V and 1 from J, leaving 4 bases between them. The CDR3 length is 13 residues. Study processing details: Reference gene primer amplification gave nucleated cell count estimates. Only in-frame clones appear in the TCRdb table, and some are missing; sequencing was by immunoSEQ multiplex PCR. V, J and clone size derive from that table, while D and trimming were established from the DNA sequence. The sample lists more than 85,000 clones; 75% to 90% were seen once. Sequenced: peripheral blood. The chain is built from TRBV9 and TRBJ2-2; no definite D call. The clonotype comes from a woman aged 45 to 65 with acute or convalescent COVID-19. The CDR3 DNA follows: TGTGCCAGCAGCGCCCAGAACACCGGGGAGCTGTTTTTT. It is translated as CASSAQNTGELFF. The complete variable domain, with remaining parts taken from reference TRBV9 and TRBJ2-2, reads DSGVTQTPKHLITATGQRVTLRCSPRSGDLSVYWYQQSLDQGLQFLIQYYNGEERAKGNILERFSAQQFPDLHSELNLSSLELGDSALYFCASSAQNTGELFFGEGSRLTVL.